What follows are 7 T cell receptor beta chains derived from one specimen sequenced in a study of cytomegalovirus exposure and HLA in healthy donors. 60 Vbeta and 13 Jbeta primers were used in PCR. Clones were read by immunoSEQ multiplex PCR, and TCRdb kept only the in-frame ones, dropping some. Of tens of thousands of clones in the sample, roughly two thirds were seen once. The specimen was PBMCs. Receptors were obtained from a middle-aged man in good health and CMV-seropositive.

This clone was seen a single time. The chain recombines TRBV6-5 with TRBJ2-5; D is ambiguous. This CDR3 has 13 amino acids. Trimming removed 5 bases at V and 2 bases at J, with 9 bases between. The germline V gene encodes CDR1 MNHEY and CDR2 SVGAGI. CDR3 region: CASSNLRQETQYF. The CDR3 DNA reads TGTGCCAGCAGTAATCTTCGGCAAGAGACCCAGTACTTC.

The rearrangement links TRBV20-1 to TRBJ1-2, with 8 positions matching TRBD1. Germline loops: CDR1 DFQATT, CDR2 SNEGSKA (reference sequence). This CDR3 comprises 11 residues. With V trimmed by 6 bases and J by 4 bases, 1 base remained unmatched. CDR3 in DNA: TGCAGTGCCCAGGGGGCCTATGGCTACACCTTC. Protein product: CSAQGAYGYTF.

CDR3 DNA sequence: TGTGCCAGCAGCTCGGGACAGCCTGGGACCGGGGAGCTGTTTTTT. Protein: CASSSGQPGTGELFF. This sequence joins TRBV11-3 and TRBJ2-2; 7 nucleotides match TRBD1. V trimming: 4 bases; J trimming: 5 bases; junction bases outside the gene matches: 7. Germline CDR1 SGHNT, CDR2 YENEEA. The CDR3 consists of 15 residues. Full variable domain (outside the CDR3, taken from reference TRBV11-3 and TRBJ2-2): EAGVVQSPRYKIIEKKQPVAFWCNPISGHNTLYWYLQNLGQGPELLIRYENEEAVDDSQLPKDRFSAERLKGVDSTLKIQPAELGDSAVYLCASSSGQPGTGELFFGEGSRLTVL.

This clone has a handful of counts. The CDR3 nucleotides are TGTGCCAGCAGTGAAGCGGGGAGAGTCATGAACACTGAAGCTTTCTTT. It yields the protein CASSEAGRVMNTEAFF. The chain has TRBV2 and TRBJ1-1, with D hard to call. The V gene lost 0 bases and the J gene lost 0 bases, with 11 bases spanning the gap. Germline V CDR1 and CDR2: SNHLY, FYNNEI. The length of the CDR3 is 16 residues.

This clone was seen a few times. The chain uses TRBV14 and TRBJ2-3; D is undetermined. Trimming removed 3 bases at V and 4 bases at J, with 5 bases between. Looked up from germline, CDR1 is SGHDN and CDR2 is FVKESK. The CDR3 sequence is 12 residues long. Written as DNA, the CDR3 is TGTGCCAGCAGCCATATCCCAGATACGCAGTATTTT. Encoded protein: CASSHIPDTQYF.

The chain couples TRBV29-1 to TRBJ2-5; 8 positions agree with TRBD1. The CDR3 covers 15 residues. Trimming cost V 4 bases and J 4 bases; bases outside gene matches: 11. The germline V gene encodes CDR1 SQVTM and CDR2 ANQGSEA. CDR3 bases: TGCAGCGTTGGACCCTCAGGGGGCGCAGGAGAGACCCAGTACTTC. Protein: CSVGPSGGAGETQYF.

The chain couples TRBV7-9 to TRBJ2-2, with TRBD2 matching over 8 bases. The V gene end was trimmed by 8 bases and the J gene end by 3 bases; junction bases not matched to a gene: 11. The CDR3 has 16 amino acids. The V gene's germline CDR1 is SEHNR and CDR2 FQNEAQ (reference sequence). For the CDR3, the DNA is TGTGCCAGCCAGCTCCCCGGGGGGGTTTACACCGGGGAGCTGTTTTTT. Amino acids: CASQLPGGVYTGELFF.